Presented here are 12 T cell receptor beta chains from one specimen sequenced in a study of Ad26.COV2.S vaccination and SARS-CoV-2 variants. The method was immunoSEQ multiplex PCR; TCRdb's version includes in-frame clones alone and lacks a portion of them. Of some 350,000 clones in the sample, roughly 85% are singletons; the top ten hold 3% to 4%. Documented treatment: about 20 received Ad26.COV2.S at low or high dose, single or two shots; about 5 received placebo; per-sample allocation not given. The samples date from day 63 after the first vaccine or placebo injection. Source: peripheral blood, taken in a trial of Ad26.COV2.S vaccine versus placebo. All receptors come from a person aged 18-60 years who received the Ad26.COV2.S COVID-19 vaccine or a placebo.

The chain couples TRBV11-3 to TRBJ1-2; D is perhaps TRBD1 (5 bases). The CDR3 has 16 amino acids. Germline V lookup: CDR1 SGHNT, CDR2 YENEEA. The V gene lost 5 bases and the J gene lost 5 bases, with 21 bases spanning the gap. Here the CDR3 DNA reads TGTGCCAGCAGCCCCGATCTTATGTCGGGGCCGTATGGCTACACCTTC. Its translation: CASSPDLMSGPYGYTF.

V and J are TRBV11-2 and TRBJ2-7; TRBD2 agrees at 8 bases. Germline V gives CDR1 SGHAT, CDR2 FQNNGV. This CDR3 is 13 amino acids long. The V gene end was trimmed by 5 bases and the J gene end by 3 bases; junction bases not matched to a gene: 3. The CDR3 reads CASSAGTSYEQYF. For the CDR3, the DNA is TGTGCCAGCAGCGCCGGGACTAGCTACGAGCAGTACTTC. Filled out from reference TRBV11-2 and TRBJ2-7, the complete variable domain reads EAGVAQSPRYKIIEKRQSVAFWCNPISGHATLYWYQQILGQGPKLLIQFQNNGVVDDSQLPKDRFSAERLKGVDSTLKIQPAKLEDSAVYLCASSAGTSYEQYFGPGTRLTVT.

The V and J genes are TRBV6-2 or TRBV6-3 and TRBJ2-7, with D uncertain. From germline, CDR1 is MNHEY and CDR2 SVGEGT. The CDR3 covers 13 residues. The germline V and J ends were trimmed by 5 bases and 3 bases, with 11 bases remaining between them. The CDR3 reads CASSPQPNYEQYF. DNA for the CDR3: TGTGCCAGCAGTCCCCAACCAAACTACGAGCAGTACTTC.

This clone came up a few times. The same CDR3 arises from other DNA sequences in this sample as well. J is TRBJ2-7 and V is TRBV27; D is perhaps TRBD2 (5 bases). Trimming left V 2 bases short and J 0 bases short, with 8 bases between. This CDR3 is built from 14 residues. Germline CDR1 is MNHEY and CDR2 is SMNVEV (reference sequence). CDR3 residues: CASSLTGSSYEQYF. In DNA form, the CDR3 reads TGTGCCAGCAGTTTAACGGGAAGCTCCTACGAGCAGTACTTC.

The V and J genes are TRBV6-5 and TRBJ1-6; possibly TRBD1 for D (5 bases). Germline V gene sequence: CDR1 MNHEY, CDR2 SVGAGI. Trimming pared 7 bases from V and 0 bases from J, leaving 10 bases between. The CDR3 totals 15 residues. The DNA of the CDR3 is TGTGCCAGCAACCGGGGGGGCTCCTATAATTCACCCCTCCACTTT. Protein product: CASNRGGSYNSPLHF.

This clone has more than one count but fewer than ten. The chain carries TRBV2 and TRBJ1-2; D not certain. The length of the CDR3 is 14 residues. Trimming pared 9 bases from V and 0 bases from J, leaving 14 bases between. Germline V gives CDR1 SNHLY, CDR2 FYNNEI. The CDR3 loop reads CARPRVQANYGYTF. CDR3 DNA sequence: TGTGCCAGACCCCGGGTCCAAGCTAACTATGGCTACACCTTC.

The rearrangement links TRBV7-9 to TRBJ2-2; D is unclear. The germline gives CDR1 SEHNR, CDR2 FQNEAQ (reference sequence). The V gene lost 5 bases and the J gene lost 1 base, with 8 bases spanning the gap. This CDR3 has 14 amino acids. CDR3 sequence reads: CASSPHKNTGELFF. Here the CDR3 DNA reads TGTGCCAGCAGCCCCCACAAGAACACCGGGGAGCTGTTTTTT.

J is TRBJ2-2 and V is TRBV2; no clear D gene. Germline lookup yields CDR1 SNHLY and CDR2 FYNNEI. The V and J ends lost 6 bases and 6 bases respectively, with 11 bases between them. CDR3 length: 13 amino acids. CDR3: CASRPIDSGELFF. CDR3 DNA: TGTGCCAGCAGGCCCATAGATTCCGGGGAGCTGTTTTTT.

The chain links TRBV27 to TRBJ2-3; 11 bases agree with TRBD2. From germline, CDR1 is MNHEY and CDR2 SMNVEV (reference sequence). The CDR3 length is 18 residues. J lost 0 bases, V lost 5 bases, and 10 bases had no gene match. For the CDR3, the DNA is TGTGCCAGCAGTCAACCGGGACTAGCGGTTACTAGCACAGATACGCAGTATTTT. Encoded protein: CASSQPGLAVTSTDTQYF.

The CDR3 DNA reads as TGTGCCAGCTCACCCGCGGGGGCCGCCGTAACAGATACGCAGTATTTT. It is translated as CASSPAGAAVTDTQYF. This chain connects TRBV18 to TRBJ2-3, with a possible D match to TRBD2 (7 bases). Germline V gene lookup returns CDR1 KGHSH and CDR2 LQKENI. V was trimmed by 3 bases and J by 3 bases, leaving 16 bases between them. This CDR3 is 16 amino acids long. Variable domain in full (rest from reference TRBV18 and TRBJ2-3): NAGVMQNPRHLVRRRGQEARLRCSPMKGHSHVYWYRQLPEEGLKFMVYLQKENIIDESGMPKERFSAEFPKEGPSILRIQQVVRGDSAAYFCASSPAGAAVTDTQYFGPGTRLTVL.

The genes are TRBV5-4 and TRBJ2-2; 15 bases agree with TRBD2. J lost 6 bases, V lost 3 bases, and 6 bases had no gene match. Per germline, CDR1 SGHNT and CDR2 YYREEE (reference sequence). The CDR3 consists of 17 residues. This chain's CDR3 is CASSWTSGGALAGELFF. Written as DNA, the CDR3 is TGTGCCAGCAGCTGGACTAGCGGGGGGGCTTTGGCCGGGGAGCTGTTTTTT.

V is TRBV7-2 and J is TRBJ2-1; TRBD2 matches at 12 bases. J was trimmed by 6 bases and V by 4 bases; bases with no gene match: 4. This CDR3 is built from 15 residues. Germline V lookup: CDR1 SGHTA, CDR2 FQGNSA. CDR3 DNA sequence: TGTGCCAGCAGCTCTAGCGGGAGGGCCCTCAATGAGCAGTTCTTC. It translates to CASSSSGRALNEQFF. The complete variable domain, with remaining parts taken from reference TRBV7-2 and TRBJ2-1, reads GAGVSQSPSNKVTEKGKDVELRCDPISGHTALYWYRQSLGQGLEFLIYFQGNSAPDKSGLPSDRFSAERTGGSVSTLTIQRTQQEDSAVYLCASSSSGRALNEQFFGPGTRLTVL.